Shown below are 16 T cell receptor beta chains from a single sample sequenced in a study of sequential checkpoint blockade in melanoma. The treatment here: randomized to nivolumab then ipilimumab (arm A) or the reverse (arm B). Data came from immunoSEQ multiplex PCR; TCRdb stores just in-frame clones and leaves some out. Counted here are roughly 23,000 clones, around 70% occurring once; the ten biggest clones make up 15% to 20%. The sequences come from CD8+ T cells sorted from blood (inferred from file names), collected from a patient given nivolumab and ipilimumab in sequence. All receptors derive from a human donor with melanoma.

This clone rates as medium-sized. This chain connects TRBV29-1 to TRBJ1-3, with D possibly matching TRBD1 (6 bases). Germline CDR1 reads SQVTM; CDR2 reads ANQGSEA. The CDR3 contains 12 residues. V lost 7 bases to trimming and J lost 0 bases, with 7 bases between them. CDR3 bases: TGCAGCGCGACAGGCTCTGGAAACACCATATATTTT. It is translated as CSATGSGNTIYF.

The chain links TRBV7-8 to TRBJ2-7; D is possibly TRBD2 (6 bases). The CDR3 length is 15 residues. The germline gives CDR1 SGHVS, CDR2 FQNEAQ. Between the trimmed V and J ends, which lost 6 bases and 0 bases, there was a span of 15 bases. This CDR3 reads CASRPGTANSYEQYF. In DNA form, the CDR3 reads TGTGCCAGCAGACCCGGGACTGCCAACTCCTACGAGCAGTACTTC.

The chain couples TRBV7-9 to TRBJ2-1; 9 bases match TRBD1. CDR1 SEHNR and CDR2 FQNEAQ come from the germline V gene (reference sequence). The J segment lost 6 bases and the V segment lost 5 bases, leaving 5 bases of the junction unmatched. This CDR3 has 14 residues. The CDR3 nucleotides are TGTGCCAGCAGCGACCGGGACAGGGTCAATGAGCAGTTCTTC. It translates to CASSDRDRVNEQFF. Filled out from reference TRBV7-9 and TRBJ2-1, the complete variable domain reads DTGVSQNPRHKITKRGQNVTFRCDPISEHNRLYWYRQTLGQGPEFLTYFQNEAQLEKSRLLSDRFSAERPKGSFSTLEIQRTEQGDSAMYLCASSDRDRVNEQFFGPGTRLTVL.

V and J are TRBV11-3 and TRBJ1-1; a weak D match, TRBD1 (5 bases). CDR1 SGHNT and CDR2 YENEEA come from the germline V gene. The CDR3 is made up of 14 amino acids. Trimming pared 5 bases from V and 4 bases from J, leaving 14 bases between. The CDR3 nucleotides read TGTGCCAGCAGCCCCCCGGGGGGAGGCACTGAAGCTTTCTTT. This sequence encodes CASSPPGGGTEAFF.

This chain connects TRBV6-5 to TRBJ2-3; 8 nucleotides match TRBD2. V was pared by 4 bases and J by 3 bases, with 6 bases of the junction left unmatched. The CDR3 sequence is 15 residues long. Germline V CDR1 and CDR2: MNHEY, SVGAGI. CDR3 in DNA: TGTGCCAGCAGTTCTCAGCGGGGGCAAACAGATACGCAGTATTTT. It yields the protein CASSSQRGQTDTQYF.

A single count supports this clone. The V call is TRBV29-1, the J call TRBJ2-3; 8 bases match TRBD2. The ends lost 8 bases at V and 2 bases at J; junction bases unmatched: 15. CDR1 and CDR2 (germline): SQVTM, ANQGSEA. The CDR3 extends over 16 amino acids. The CDR3 protein is CSTQGIAGRHTDTQYF. Here the CDR3 DNA reads TGCAGCACCCAAGGGATAGCGGGGAGACACACAGATACGCAGTATTTT.

This chain joins TRBV7-9 and TRBJ1-5, with unresolved D. This CDR3 is 14 amino acids long. V was cut by 3 bases and J by 2 bases, with 8 bases left in between. From germline, CDR1 is SEHNR and CDR2 FQNEAQ (reference sequence). In DNA form, the CDR3 reads TGTGCCAGCAGCTTGGTCAGCGGCAATCAGCCCCAGCATTTT. This gives the protein CASSLVSGNQPQHF.

The chain links TRBV21-1 to TRBJ2-7; TRBD2, the table's D call, lacks a check against the DNA. TRBV21-1 is recorded as a pseudogene. The CDR3 totals 15 residues. The chain's CDR3 is CASSNAGTSGVEEYF. Here the CDR3 DNA reads TGTGCCAGCAGCAATGCAGGGACTAGCGGGGTGGAGGAGTACTTC.

V gene TRBV21-1 combines with J gene TRBJ2-7; the DNA was not compared with TRBD1, the D call given in the table. TRBV21-1 is a pseudogene. The CDR3 loop spans 15 amino acids. CDR3 in DNA: TGTGCCAGCGGCAACCGGGACAGGGGGTCCTACGAGCAGTACGTC. It translates to CASGNRDRGSYEQYV.

Points on this clone: Mismatch with germline at one junction end may stem from a read error. The chain couples TRBV5-4 to TRBJ2-3; 8 nucleotides agree with TRBD1. The length of the CDR3 is 12 residues. The germline V gene has CDR1 SGHNT and CDR2 YYREEE (reference sequence). The CDR3 DNA reads TGTGCCAGCAGCTTCCAGGGGGCATCGAGGCATTTT. Translated, it gives CASSFQGASRHF.

The CDR3 DNA reads as TGTGCCAGCAGCGGGGGGGGATGGGTAAGCACAGATACGCAGTATTTT. Amino acids: CASSGGGWVSTDTQYF. The chain is built from TRBV4-2 and TRBJ2-3, with 7 bases identical to TRBD2. V lost 5 bases and J lost 0; bases outside the gene matches: 8. CDR1 is LGHNA and CDR2 is YNFKEQ in the germline V gene. The CDR3 length is 16 residues.

The chain is built from TRBV25-1 and TRBJ2-7, with 10 bases fitting TRBD1. Germline CDR1 is MGHDK and CDR2 is SYGVNS. Trimming removed 6 bases from V and 7 bases from J; junction bases left unmatched: 12. The CDR3 has 15 amino acids. CDR3 residues: CASSVSGTGALEQYF. The DNA of the CDR3 is TGTGCCAGCAGCGTATCCGGGACAGGGGCCCTGGAGCAGTACTTC.

The chain is built from TRBV7-3 and TRBJ2-1; 8 bases agree with TRBD2. CDR1 SGHTA and CDR2 FQGTGA come from the germline V gene. V lost 6 bases to trimming and J lost 2 bases; unmatched junction nucleotides: 3. The CDR3 sequence is 14 residues long. CDR3 protein: CASRLAGPYNEQFF. The CDR3 bases are TGTGCCAGCAGGTTAGCGGGGCCCTACAATGAGCAGTTCTTC.

CDR3 amino acids: CASSQFGLFLSWGASETQYF. CDR3 nucleotides: TGCGCCAGCAGCCAATTCGGACTATTCCTTTCCTGGGGTGCCTCGGAGACCCAGTACTTC. The chain links TRBV4-1 to TRBJ2-5, with D possibly matching TRBD2 (6 bases). Trimming removed 2 bases at V and 5 bases at J, with 30 bases between. Germline V CDR1 and CDR2: MGHRA, YSYEKL. The CDR3 extends over 20 amino acids.

This clone rates as large (0.1 to 1%). The rearrangement uses TRBV15 and TRBJ1-1, with 12 bases identical to TRBD1. V lost 8 bases and J lost 5; bases outside the gene matches: 9. The germline V gene encodes CDR1 LNHNV and CDR2 YYDKDF (reference sequence). This CDR3 comprises 15 residues. CDR3 loop: CATRRDRGPGTEAFF. DNA of the CDR3: TGTGCCACCCGGCGGGACAGGGGGCCGGGGACTGAAGCTTTCTTT.

The genes are TRBV19 and TRBJ2-1, with 7 bases identical to TRBD1. This CDR3 contains 13 residues. In germline, CDR1 is LNHDA, CDR2 SQIVND (reference sequence). The trim removed 4 bases at V and 4 bases at J, leaving 1 base unmatched. The CDR3 region has the DNA TGTGCCAGTAGTAGGACAGGATACAATGAGCAGTTCTTC. This gives the protein CASSRTGYNEQFF.